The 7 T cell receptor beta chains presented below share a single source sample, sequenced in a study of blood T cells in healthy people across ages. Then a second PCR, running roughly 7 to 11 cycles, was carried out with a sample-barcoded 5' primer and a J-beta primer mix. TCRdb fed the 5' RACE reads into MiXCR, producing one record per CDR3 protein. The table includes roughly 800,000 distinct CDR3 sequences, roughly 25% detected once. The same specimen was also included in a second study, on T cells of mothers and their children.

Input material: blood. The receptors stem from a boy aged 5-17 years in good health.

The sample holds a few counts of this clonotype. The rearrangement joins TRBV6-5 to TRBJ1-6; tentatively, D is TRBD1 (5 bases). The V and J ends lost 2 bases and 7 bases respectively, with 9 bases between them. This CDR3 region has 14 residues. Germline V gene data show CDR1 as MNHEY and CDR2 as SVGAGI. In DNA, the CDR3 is TGTGCCAGCAGTTACGAGACAGAAAATTCACCCCTCCACTTT. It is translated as CASSYETENSPLHF.

CDR3 nucleotides: TGTGCCAGCAGCACCAACCCAACTAGCGGGGGGCAAGAGACCCAGTACTTC. Its protein product is CASSTNPTSGGQETQYF. The chain couples TRBV7-3 to TRBJ2-5; 12 bases line up with TRBD2. Germline CDR1 is SGHTA and CDR2 is FQGTGA. V dropped 5 bases and J dropped 2; count of bases not matched to a gene: 9. The CDR3 is 17 residues long. Based on the CDR3 plus reference TRBV7-3 and TRBJ2-5, the full variable domain is GAGVSQTPSNKVTEKGKYVELRCDPISGHTALYWYRQSLGQGPEFLIYFQGTGAADDSGLPNDRFFAVRPEGSVSTLKIQRTERGDSAVYLCASSTNPTSGGQETQYFGPGTRLLVL.

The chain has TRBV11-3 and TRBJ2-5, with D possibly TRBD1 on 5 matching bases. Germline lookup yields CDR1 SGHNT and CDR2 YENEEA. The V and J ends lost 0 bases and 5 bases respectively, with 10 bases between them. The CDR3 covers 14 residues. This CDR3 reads CASSLDLQAETQYF. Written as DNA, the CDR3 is TGTGCCAGCAGCTTAGATTTACAGGCCGAGACCCAGTACTTC.

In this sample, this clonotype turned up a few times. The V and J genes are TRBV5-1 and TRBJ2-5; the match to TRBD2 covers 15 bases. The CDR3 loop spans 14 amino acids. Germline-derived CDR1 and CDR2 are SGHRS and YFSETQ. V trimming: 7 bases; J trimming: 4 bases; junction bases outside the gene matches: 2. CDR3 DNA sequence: TGCGCCAGCGGGACTAGCGGGAGGCCAGAGACCCAGTACTTC. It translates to CASGTSGRPETQYF.

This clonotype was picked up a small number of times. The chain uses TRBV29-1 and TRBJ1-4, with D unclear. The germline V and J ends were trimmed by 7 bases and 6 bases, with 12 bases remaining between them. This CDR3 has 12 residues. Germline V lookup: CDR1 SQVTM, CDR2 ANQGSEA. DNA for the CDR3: TGCAGCGCTAATGGACTAGATGAAAAACTGTTTTTT. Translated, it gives CSANGLDEKLFF.

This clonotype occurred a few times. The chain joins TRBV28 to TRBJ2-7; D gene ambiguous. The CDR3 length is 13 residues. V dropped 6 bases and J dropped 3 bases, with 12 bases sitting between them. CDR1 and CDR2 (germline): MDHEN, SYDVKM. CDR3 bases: TGTGCCAGCAGGACTTCGGACGACTACGAGCAGTACTTC. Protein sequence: CASRTSDDYEQYF.

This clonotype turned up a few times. CDR3 sequence: CASNLGLADNEQFF. The CDR3 DNA reads as TGCGCCAGCAACCTGGGACTAGCGGACAATGAGCAGTTCTTC. This chain joins TRBV5-1 and TRBJ2-1; 11 bases align to TRBD2. V lost 6 bases, J lost 5 bases, and 4 bases stayed unmatched. This CDR3 contains 14 residues. Germline V gene lookup returns CDR1 SGHRS and CDR2 YFSETQ.